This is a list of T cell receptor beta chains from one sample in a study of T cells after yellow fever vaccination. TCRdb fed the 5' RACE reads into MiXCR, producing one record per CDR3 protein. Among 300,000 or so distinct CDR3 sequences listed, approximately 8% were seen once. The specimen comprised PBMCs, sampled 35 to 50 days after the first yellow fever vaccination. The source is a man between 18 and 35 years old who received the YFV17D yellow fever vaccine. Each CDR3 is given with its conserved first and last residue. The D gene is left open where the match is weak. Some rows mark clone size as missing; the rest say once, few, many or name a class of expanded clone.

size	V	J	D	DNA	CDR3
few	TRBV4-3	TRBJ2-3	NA	TGCGCCAGCAGCCAAGAAAGGGTCACAGATACGCAGTATTTT	CASSQERVTDTQYF
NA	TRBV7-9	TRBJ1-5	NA	TGTGCCAGCAGTCCCTTTTCGGGTCATGGGCAGCCCCAGCATTTT	CASSPFSGHGQPQHF
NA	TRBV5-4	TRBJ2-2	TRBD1	TGTGCCAGCAGCTTAGACAGGGTTATTACCGGGGAGCTGTTTTTT	CASSLDRVITGELFF
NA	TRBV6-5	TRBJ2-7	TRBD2	TGTGCCAGCAGTTCGACTAGCGGGCCGTCCTACGAGCAGTACTTC	CASSSTSGPSYEQYF
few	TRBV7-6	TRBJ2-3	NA	TGTGCCAGCAGCTTAAGGGGGGTCAGGGATACGCAGTATTTT	CASSLRGVRDTQYF
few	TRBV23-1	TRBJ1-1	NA	TGCGCCAGCGGACAATACACTGAAGCTTTCTTT	CASGQYTEAFF
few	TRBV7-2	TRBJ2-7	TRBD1	TGTGCCAGCAGCTTAAGTTTCGGACAGGGCTACGAGCAGTACTTC	CASSLSFGQGYEQYF
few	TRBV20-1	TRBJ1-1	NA	TGCAGTGCCCCCGTTCGGGGTGAAGCTTTCTTT	CSAPVRGEAFF
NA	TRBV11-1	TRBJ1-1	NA	TGTGCCAGCAGCTTCTCGGACGCCAACACTGAAGCTTTCTTT	CASSFSDANTEAFF
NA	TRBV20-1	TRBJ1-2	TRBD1	TGCAGTGCGACAGGGGAAGGTGGCTACACCTTC	CSATGEGGYTF
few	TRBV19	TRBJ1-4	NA	TGTGCCAGTAGTCGGCGCAGAGCTAATGAAAAACTGTTTTTT	CASSRRRANEKLFF
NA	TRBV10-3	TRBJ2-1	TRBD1	TGTGCCATCAGCGACCTACACGTTACAGGGGGAGGTGAGCAGTTCTTC	CAISDLHVTGGGEQFF
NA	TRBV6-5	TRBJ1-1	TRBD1	TGTGCCAGCAGCCCCGGGACAGGGATTTTGGCTGAAGCTTTCTTT	CASSPGTGILAEAFF
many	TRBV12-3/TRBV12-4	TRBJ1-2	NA	TGTGCCAGCAGTTGGGGGGGTGGCTACACCTTC	CASSWGGGYTF
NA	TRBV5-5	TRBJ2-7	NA	TGTGCCAGCAGCTTCGAGGTACGCGAGCAGTACTTC	CASSFEVREQYF
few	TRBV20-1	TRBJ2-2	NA	TGCAGTGCTGAGGCCGGGGGGAACACCGGGGAGCTGTTTTTT	CSAEAGGNTGELFF
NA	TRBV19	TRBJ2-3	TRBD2	TGTGCCAGTAGGGGAGCGGGGTGGGATACGCAGTATTTT	CASRGAGWDTQYF
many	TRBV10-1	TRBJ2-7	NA	TGCGCCAGCAGTGAGTCGGGGTACGAGCAGTACTTC	CASSESGYEQYF
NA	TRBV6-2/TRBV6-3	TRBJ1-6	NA	TGTGCCAGCAGAAGCACCTTCGAAGATTCACCCCTCCACTTT	CASRSTFEDSPLHF
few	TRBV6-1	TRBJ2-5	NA	TGTGCCAGCACTGATCCCGGGGGCCAAGAGACCCAGTACTTC	CASTDPGGQETQYF
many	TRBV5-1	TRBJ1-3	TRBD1	TGCGCCAGCAGCGAGGGACAGCTTTCTGGAAACACCATATATTTT	CASSEGQLSGNTIYF
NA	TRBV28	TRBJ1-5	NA	TGTGCCAGCAGGGAGGGGACGACCCATCAGCCCCAGCATTTT	CASREGTTHQPQHF
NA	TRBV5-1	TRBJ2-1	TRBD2	TGCGCCAGCAGCTTTGTAGCGGGGAGTGAGCAGTTCTTC	CASSFVAGSEQFF
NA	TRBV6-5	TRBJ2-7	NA	TGTGCCAGCAGTTGGGACGGCGCCCCATCCGACGAGCAGTACTTC	CASSWDGAPSDEQYF
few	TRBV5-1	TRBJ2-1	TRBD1	TGCGCCAGCAGCGACAGGGTGGGTCCTTACAATGAGCAGTTCTTC	CASSDRVGPYNEQFF
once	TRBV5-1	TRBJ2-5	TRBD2	TGCGCCAGCACCCCGGGACTAGCGGGGGCCATCCAAGAGACCCAGTACTTC	CASTPGLAGAIQETQYF
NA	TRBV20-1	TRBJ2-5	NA	TGCAGTGCTCCTTCTGGTGAGACCCAGTACTTC	CSAPSGETQYF
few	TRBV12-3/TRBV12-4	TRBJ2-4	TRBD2	TGTGCCAGCAGGCTAGCGGGGGCCCCCGTTAACATTCAGTACTTC	CASRLAGAPVNIQYF
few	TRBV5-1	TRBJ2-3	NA	TGCGCCAGCAGGATAGCAGGGGATCGAACAGATACGCAGTATTTT	CASRIAGDRTDTQYF
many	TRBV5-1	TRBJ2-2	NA	TGCGCCAGCAGCCCGCTGAGTGGGGGGCCTGAGACCGGGGAGCTGTTTTTT	CASSPLSGGPETGELFF
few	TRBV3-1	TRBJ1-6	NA	TGTGCCAGCAGCCGTCCGGGAGGAAGTTCACCCCTCCACTTT	CASSRPGGSSPLHF
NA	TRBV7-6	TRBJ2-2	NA	TGTGCCAGCAGCTCCTCGCGGACTGCTAACACCGGGGAGCTGTTTTTT	CASSSSRTANTGELFF
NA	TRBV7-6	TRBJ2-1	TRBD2	TGTGCCAGCAGCTTAGTGTTACTAGCGGGGGGGAATGAGCAGTTCTTC	CASSLVLLAGGNEQFF
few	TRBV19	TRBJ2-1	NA	TGTGCCAGTAGTATGTTCTTGGGGGAGCAGTTCTTC	CASSMFLGEQFF
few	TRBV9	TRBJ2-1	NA	TGTGCCAGCAGCGTAGATCTAGGGGAATGGGGCAATGAGCAGTTCTTC	CASSVDLGEWGNEQFF
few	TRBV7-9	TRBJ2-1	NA	TGTGCCAGCAGCTTAGCGTTGGGGGATGACTACAATGAGCAGTTCTTC	CASSLALGDDYNEQFF
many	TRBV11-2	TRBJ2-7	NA	TGTGCCAGCAGCTTAGCCCAGGGTTACTACGAGCAGTACTTC	CASSLAQGYYEQYF
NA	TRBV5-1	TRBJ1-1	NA	TGCGCCAGCAAGGGGGACGGGCTTTTCTTT	CASKGDGLFF
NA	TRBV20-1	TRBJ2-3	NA	TGCAGTGCTGAAAAAGCGGGCGATACGCAGTATTTT	CSAEKAGDTQYF
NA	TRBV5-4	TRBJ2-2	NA	TGTGCCAGCAGCGTGGACTCCCAGAACACCGGGGAGCTGTTTTTT	CASSVDSQNTGELFF
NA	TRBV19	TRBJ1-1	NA	TGTGCCAGTAGTATACTGGTGAACACTGAAGCTTTCTTT	CASSILVNTEAFF
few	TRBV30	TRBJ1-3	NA	TGTGCCTGGACCTCAGCTGGAAACACCATATATTTT	CAWTSAGNTIYF
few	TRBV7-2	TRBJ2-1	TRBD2	TGTGCCAGCAGCTTAGGACTAGCGACCTACAATGAGCAGTTCTTC	CASSLGLATYNEQFF
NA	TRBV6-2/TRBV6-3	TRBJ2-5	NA	TGTGCCAGCAGTTACTCGGGCAGTCGGGAGACCCAGTACTTC	CASSYSGSRETQYF
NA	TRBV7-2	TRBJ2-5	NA	TGTGCCAGCCTGGCCGTACAAGAGACCCAGTACTTC	CASLAVQETQYF